This is a list of T cell receptor beta chains from one sample in a study of blood T cell repertoires in COVID-19. Using immunoSEQ multiplex PCR, the repertoire was profiled, and TCRdb retains in-frame clones only, with some absent. The table lists 200,000 to 300,000 clones, around 87% of them singletons, with 2% to 3% in the top ten. Input material: peripheral blood. The receptors stem from a woman between 50 and 59 years old with acute or convalescent COVID-19. The CDR3 runs from the conserved cysteine through the conserved F or W. The D gene is left open where the match is weak. Size values are once, few and many counts, or a class for expanded clones, and some rows have none.

cdr3_nt cdr3_aa j_call clone_size v_call d_call
TGTGCCAGCAGTAATTCAGGAAGCTACACAGATACGCAGTATTTT CASSNSGSYTDTQYF TRBJ2-3 . TRBV28 .
TGTGCCAGCAGCATAGGGAGCTACGAGCAGTACTTC CASSIGSYEQYF TRBJ2-7 . TRBV5-4 .
TGTGCCAGCGGCCAGGGGGCGCGTTACGAGCAGTACTTC CASGQGARYEQYF TRBJ2-7 . TRBV6-5 TRBD1
TGTGCCAGCAGCCATCAGGCAGGGTCGATCGGGCATCAGCCCCAGCATTTT CASSHQAGSIGHQPQHF TRBJ1-5 . TRBV4-2 .
TGTGCCAGCACCTCCGCCGGGACTAGCGATAACAATGAGCAGTTCTTC CASTSAGTSDNNEQFF TRBJ2-1 few TRBV28 TRBD2
TGTGCCAGCAGCTTGGGTTTAGCGGGACGAGGAGTGCACTACAATGAGCAGTTCTTC CASSLGLAGRGVHYNEQFF TRBJ2-1 . TRBV5-6 TRBD2
TGTGCCAGCAGTTCCACCCCTGAACTCTATGGCTACACCTTC CASSSTPELYGYTF TRBJ1-2 . TRBV27 .
TGTGCCAGCAGCGCTCCCGGGACTAGCGGGCAGAGCTCCTACAATGAGCAGTTCTTC CASSAPGTSGQSSYNEQFF TRBJ2-1 . TRBV9 TRBD2
TGCGCCAGCAGCTTGGACTACAGGCAAAACACCTTC CASSLDYRQNTF TRBJ1-2 . TRBV5-1 .
TGTGCCATCCGTGGACTAGCGGGAAGCGGGGAGCTGTTTTTT CAIRGLAGSGELFF TRBJ2-2 . TRBV10-3 TRBD2
TGTGCCAGCAGCTTCAGGACATTCGAAAAACTGTTTTTT CASSFRTFEKLFF TRBJ1-4 . TRBV11-1 .